Listed here are 32 T cell receptor beta chains from one sample, sequenced in a study of T cell responses to AZD1222 COVID-19 vaccine. The method was immunoSEQ multiplex PCR; TCRdb's version includes in-frame clones alone and lacks a portion of them. The top ten clones hold approximately 1.5% of a sample with 210,000 or so clones, around 94% of them seen once. This specimen consisted of peripheral blood, obtained 28 days after the second dose of the MenACWY control vaccine. These receptors originate from an adult who received the MenACWY meningococcal vaccine as a control.

V and J are TRBV9 and TRBJ2-5; 10 nucleotides agree with TRBD1. This CDR3 is 15 amino acids long. CDR1 and CDR2 (germline): SGDLS, YYNGEE. Germline trimming cut 1 base from V and 5 bases from J; bases unmatched to any gene: 5. The CDR3 sequence: CASSVWATGGETQYF. CDR3 bases: TGTGCCAGCAGCGTATGGGCGACAGGGGGCGAGACCCAGTACTTC.

The chain combines TRBV5-1 with TRBJ2-7; perhaps TRBD2 as D (5 bases). Germline-derived CDR1 and CDR2 are SGHRS and YFSETQ. The CDR3 runs to 14 residues. V was trimmed by 7 bases and J by 5 bases, leaving 19 bases between them. The CDR3 sequence is CASAAGGVYDEQYF. CDR3 nucleotide sequence: TGCGCCAGCGCGGCGGGCGGCGTTTACGACGAGCAGTACTTC.

The chain has TRBV28 and TRBJ1-2; D gene uncertain. The CDR3 runs 15 residues. V lost 1 base and J 8 bases, leaving 17 bases between the germline ends. Germline V CDR1 and CDR2: MDHEN, SYDVKM. The CDR3 sequence: CASSLSTAGGLGYTF. Here the CDR3 DNA reads TGTGCCAGCAGTTTATCCACCGCAGGAGGCTTGGGCTACACCTTC.

The rearrangement joins TRBV6-5 to TRBJ2-3; D is perhaps TRBD1 (6 bases). Germline V lookup: CDR1 MNHEY, CDR2 SVGAGI. The CDR3 length is 15 residues. V shed 11 bases and J shed 4 bases, with 22 bases lying between them. The CDR3 is CASKQGTWPSDTQYF. The CDR3 nucleotides are TGTGCCTCAAAGCAAGGGACATGGCCTTCAGATACGCAGTATTTT.

The chain uses TRBV19 and TRBJ2-1; D is ambiguous. The CDR3 extends over 13 amino acids. Looked up from germline, CDR1 is LNHDA and CDR2 is SQIVND (reference sequence). Trimming removed 6 bases from V and 5 bases from J, with 11 bases in between. This chain's CDR3 is CASRRGRNNEQFF. In DNA form, the CDR3 reads TGTGCCAGTAGGAGAGGACGGAACAATGAGCAGTTCTTC.

V gene TRBV19 combines with J gene TRBJ1-5; D gene unclear. This CDR3 spans 13 amino acids. CDR1 is LNHDA and CDR2 is SQIVND in the germline V gene (reference sequence). Between the trimmed V and J ends, which lost 10 bases and 4 bases, there was a span of 14 bases. The CDR3 DNA reads as TGTGCCACCAAACCGACCCTTAATCAGCCCCAGCATTTT. It translates to CATKPTLNQPQHF.

The CDR3 spells CASWKGTVRSPLHF. DNA for the CDR3: TGTGCCAGCTGGAAGGGCACGGTTCGGTCACCCCTCCACTTT. The gene calls are TRBV7-8 and TRBJ1-6; unclear D gene. CDR1 and CDR2 (germline): SGHVS, FQNEAQ. The CDR3 extends over 14 amino acids. V was trimmed by 8 bases and J by 10 bases, leaving 18 bases between them.

The CDR3 nucleotides are TGTGCCAGCAGCGTCCGGGGACAGGGATCACCCCTCCACTTT. Its protein product is CASSVRGQGSPLHF. This rearrangement joins TRBV5-6 to TRBJ1-6, with 9 bases fitting TRBD1. With 4 bases clipped from V and 10 bases from J, the junction kept 6 bases outside the gene matches. This CDR3 contains 14 residues. Germline CDR1 reads SGHDT; CDR2 reads YYEEEE.

The V and J genes are TRBV5-1 and TRBJ2-1, with 7 nucleotides matching TRBD2. Germline CDR1 is SGHRS and CDR2 is YFSETQ. The V and J ends lost 3 bases and 9 bases, in that order; junction bases with no gene match: 9. The CDR3 is made up of 14 amino acids. The CDR3 protein is CASSSQAGEGEQFF. CDR3 coding DNA: TGCGCCAGCAGCTCTCAGGCGGGAGAAGGTGAGCAGTTCTTC.

This chain connects TRBV20-1 to TRBJ2-2; 11 bases align to TRBD1. CDR3 length: 15 amino acids. With V trimmed by 3 bases and J by 4 bases, 4 bases remained unmatched. Per the germline V gene, CDR1 is DFQATT and CDR2 is SNEGSKA (reference sequence). CDR3 nucleotides: TGCAGTGCTAGTCTTGGGACAGGGGGCACCGGGGAGCTGTTTTTT. The encoded protein is CSASLGTGGTGELFF.

This clone was seen a handful of times. The rearrangement joins TRBV7-2 to TRBJ2-7; D is unresolved. The germline V gene has CDR1 SGHTA and CDR2 FQGNSA. Trimming shortened V by 1 base and J by 3 bases, and 13 bases separated the two germline ends. The CDR3 has 15 amino acids. The chain's CDR3 is CASSLGRRSGYEQYF. Written as DNA, the CDR3 is TGTGCCAGCAGCTTAGGTAGGCGGAGTGGCTACGAGCAGTACTTC.

The V call is TRBV4-1, the J call TRBJ1-1, with unresolved D. V gave up 0 bases and J gave up 1 base, with 9 bases separating them. There are 15 residues in the CDR3. The V gene's germline CDR1 is MGHRA and CDR2 YSYEKL. This chain's CDR3 is CASSQDQTRNTEAFF. As DNA, the CDR3 is TGCGCCAGCAGCCAAGATCAGACCAGGAACACTGAAGCTTTCTTT.

The chain recombines TRBV6-5 with TRBJ2-7, with 9 positions matching TRBD2. Germline values: CDR1 MNHEY, CDR2 SVGAGI. The V and J ends lost 6 bases and 0 bases, in that order; junction bases with no gene match: 3. This CDR3 has 14 amino acids. The CDR3 sequence is CASRRSGGSYEQYF. The CDR3 DNA sequence: TGTGCCAGCAGGCGTAGCGGGGGCTCCTACGAGCAGTACTTC.

This chain connects TRBV23-1 to TRBJ2-7, with a weak D call TRBD2 (7 bases). TRBV23-1 counts as an open reading frame of uncertain function. The CDR3 covers 17 residues. The germline V and J ends were trimmed by 10 bases and 2 bases, with 27 bases remaining between them. The DNA of the CDR3 is TGCGCCACCTTATGGGAGGGACGGGGGGCGCGGACCTACGAGCAGTACTTC. This sequence encodes CATLWEGRGARTYEQYF.

The chain uses TRBV5-1 and TRBJ1-2; D gene uncertain. The germline V gene has CDR1 SGHRS and CDR2 YFSETQ. The CDR3 has 15 residues. The V end was cut by 7 bases, the J end by 0 bases, with 16 bases between. DNA for the CDR3: TGCGCCAGCGCGTTATCGGCGCACTCTAACTATGGCTACACCTTC. Amino acid sequence: CASALSAHSNYGYTF. The full variable domain, with the rest looked up from reference TRBV5-1 and TRBJ1-2, is KAGVTQTPRYLIKTRGQQVTLSCSPISGHRSVSWYQQTPGQGLQFLFEYFSETQRNKGNFPGRFSGRQFSNSRSEMNVSTLELGDSALYLCASALSAHSNYGYTFGSGTRLTVV.

This chain links TRBV28 with TRBJ2-7; the D call may be TRBD1 or TRBD2 (6 bases each). The germline V and J ends were trimmed by 5 bases and 4 bases, with 21 bases remaining between them. Per germline, CDR1 MDHEN and CDR2 SYDVKM. This CDR3 has 16 amino acids. The CDR3 here is CASSTIDAGHGYEQYF. In DNA, the CDR3 is TGTGCCAGCAGTACCATTGACGCGGGACACGGGTACGAGCAGTACTTC.

The CDR3 reads CASSGAGTANTEAFF. The CDR3 DNA reads as TGTGCCAGCAGCGGCGCCGGGACAGCGAACACTGAAGCTTTCTTT. The chain links TRBV7-9 to TRBJ1-1; 7 bases agree with TRBD1. The CDR3 covers 15 residues. From germline, CDR1 is SEHNR and CDR2 FQNEAQ (reference sequence). V dropped 5 bases and J dropped 1; count of bases not matched to a gene: 7. The variable domain in full, with the rest retrieved from reference TRBV7-9 and TRBJ1-1, is DTGVSQNPRHKITKRGQNVTFRCDPISEHNRLYWYRQTLGQGPEFLTYFQNEAQLEKSRLLSDRFSAERPKGSFSTLEIQRTEQGDSAMYLCASSGAGTANTEAFFGQGTRLTVV.

The CDR3 sequence is CASSRRGLSQPQHF. The CDR3 bases are TGTGCCAGCAGCCGCAGGGGGCTAAGTCAGCCCCAGCATTTT. This rearrangement joins TRBV3-1 (or the pseudogene TRBV3-2) to TRBJ1-5; 8 bases agree with TRBD1. The trim removed 4 bases at V and 6 bases at J, leaving 5 bases unmatched. The CDR3 length is 14 residues. Looked up from germline, CDR1 is LGHDT and CDR2 is YNNKEL (reference sequence).

The chain employs TRBV5-4 and TRBJ2-1; 7 nucleotides align to TRBD1. With 1 base clipped from V and 3 bases from J, the junction kept 4 bases outside the gene matches. Germline lookup yields CDR1 SGHNT and CDR2 YYREEE (reference sequence). This CDR3 has 15 residues. CDR3 nucleotides: TGTGCCAGCAGCTTGACAGGGGTTGGCTACAATGAGCAGTTCTTC. As protein: CASSLTGVGYNEQFF.

This clone came up once. The chain carries TRBV29-1 and TRBJ1-2; 8 bases are a match to TRBD1. Per germline, CDR1 SQVTM and CDR2 ANQGSEA. The CDR3 covers 14 residues. V gave up 4 bases and J gave up 1 base; unmatched junction bases: 5. CDR3 residues: CSVGRQGSNYGYTF. The DNA for the CDR3 is TGCAGCGTTGGAAGACAGGGGAGTAACTATGGCTACACCTTC.

J is TRBJ2-5 and V is TRBV28; 7 bases are a match to TRBD1. Trimming at V came to 1 base and at J to 3 bases, leaving 8 bases not matched to a gene. CDR1 MDHEN and CDR2 SYDVKM come from the germline V gene. The CDR3 has 16 amino acids. CDR3: CASSLSFPGTEETQYF. The CDR3 DNA is TGTGCCAGCAGTTTATCATTCCCCGGGACAGAAGAGACCCAGTACTTC.

The chain has TRBV9 and TRBJ2-1; 8 nucleotides match TRBD2. V lost 4 bases and J lost 9; bases outside the gene matches: 9. The CDR3 consists of 14 residues. Germline CDR1 reads SGDLS; CDR2 reads YYNGEE. CDR3 nucleotides: TGTGCCAGCAGCACCACGGGACTAGTGGGTGAGCAGTTCTTC. This sequence encodes CASSTTGLVGEQFF.

V gene TRBV6-1 combines with J gene TRBJ2-4; TRBD2 might be the D (5 bases). Germline assignment: CDR1 MNHNS and CDR2 SASEGT. This CDR3 comprises 16 residues. V lost 4 bases and J lost 1, with 14 bases in between. CDR3 region: CASSGVGGRAKNIQYF. CDR3 bases: TGTGCCAGCAGTGGGGTCGGAGGTAGGGCCAAAAACATTCAGTACTTC.

This sequence joins TRBV19 and TRBJ1-5; 9 positions agree with TRBD1. The V and J ends lost 2 bases and 3 bases, in that order; junction bases with no gene match: 5. Germline V gives CDR1 LNHDA, CDR2 SQIVND (reference sequence). This CDR3 has 16 amino acids. CDR3 in amino acids: CASSIRGQGLNQPQHF. The DNA of the CDR3 is TGTGCCAGTAGTATACGGGGACAGGGACTCAATCAGCCCCAGCATTTT.

The gene calls are TRBV28 and TRBJ2-1; perhaps TRBD2 as D (6 bases). This CDR3 comprises 16 residues. The ends were cut back, 5 bases at V and 5 bases at J, with 19 bases in the middle. Germline V gives CDR1 MDHEN, CDR2 SYDVKM. In DNA, the CDR3 is TGTGCCAGCAGTCTCCCGGTGGCTAGCGCCGACAATGAGCAGTTCTTC. Translation: CASSLPVASADNEQFF.

V and J are TRBV6-5 and TRBJ2-2; 8 bases match TRBD1. The CDR3 extends over 12 amino acids. Per germline, CDR1 MNHEY and CDR2 SVGAGI. V shed 6 bases, J shed 7 bases, and the junction held 1 base outside the gene matches. CDR3 sequence (DNA): TGTGCCAGCAGACAGGGGGTCGGGGAGCTGTTTTTT. Its protein product is CASRQGVGELFF.

The V call is TRBV19, the J call TRBJ2-7; D is ambiguous. Looked up from germline, CDR1 is LNHDA and CDR2 is SQIVND (reference sequence). The CDR3 spans 15 residues. Trimming took off 2 bases at V and 3 bases at J, with 14 bases between the two ends. CDR3 nucleotide sequence: TGTGCCAGTAGTATATCGGGTTCCCCCTTCTACGAGCAGTACTTC. Amino acids: CASSISGSPFYEQYF.

The J gene is TRBJ1-1, the V gene TRBV7-9, with TRBD1 as a possible D gene (5 bases). Trimming cost V 5 bases and J 11 bases, with 21 bases left between them. This CDR3 contains 14 residues. CDR1 is SEHNR and CDR2 is FQNEAQ in the germline V gene (reference sequence). CDR3 nucleotides: TGTGCCAGCAGCACAGCCGGGACCTTAATAAGGGCTTTCTTT. Its protein product is CASSTAGTLIRAFF.

The CDR3: CASSFGDGETQYF. As DNA, the CDR3 is TGTGCCAGCAGTTTTGGGGACGGAGAGACCCAGTACTTC. V gene TRBV28 combines with J gene TRBJ2-5; D is perhaps TRBD1 or TRBD2 (5 bases each). The length of the CDR3 is 13 residues. The V end was cut by 3 bases, the J end by 4 bases, with 9 bases between. Germline assignment: CDR1 MDHEN and CDR2 SYDVKM.

The chain combines TRBV6-5 with TRBJ1-2, with D possibly matching TRBD1 (5 bases). CDR3 length: 12 residues. The germline V gene has CDR1 MNHEY and CDR2 SVGAGI. Deletions cut 6 bases from V and 5 bases from J, with 10 bases between. Written as DNA, the CDR3 is TGTGCCAGCAGCCCGGACATTTATGGCTACACCTTC. Translation gives CASSPDIYGYTF.

This chain connects TRBV7-2 to TRBJ2-7, with D perhaps given as TRBD1 or TRBD2 (5 bases each). The CDR3 consists of 13 residues. Germline loops: CDR1 SGHTA, CDR2 FQGNSA. Trimming pared 0 bases from V and 6 bases from J, leaving 9 bases between. The CDR3 DNA reads TGTGCCAGCAGCTTAGCCGGGGCTGCCGAGCAGTACTTC. It encodes CASSLAGAAEQYF.

This sequence joins TRBV6-2 or TRBV6-3 and TRBJ2-7; possibly TRBD2 for D (5 bases). Germline CDR1 reads MNHEY; CDR2 reads SVGEGT. This CDR3 spans 14 amino acids. V lost 2 bases and J 6 bases, leaving 14 bases between the germline ends. The CDR3 loop reads CASSYGREFGEQYF. The DNA of the CDR3 is TGTGCCAGCAGTTACGGACGGGAATTTGGCGAGCAGTACTTC.